The T cell receptor (beta chain) under discussion was sequenced for a study of post-analysis software for immune sequencing data. As for the study in general: Patients had relapsing-remitting, secondary progressive or progressive-relapsing multiple sclerosis; some lacked subtype. Study conclusions and caveats: Normalized Chao1 diversity was significantly reduced in patients versus controls. Samples prepared in the same batch strongly co-clustered by F measure. There were five or six TRBV segments more frequent in patients than controls, and TRBV5-6, TRBV5-1 and TRBV20-1 were among them.

cDNA libraries of TCR beta carried unique molecular identifiers. The authors obtained roughly 0.5 million cDNA molecules from roughly 1.1 to 9.2 million T cells. One entry per CDR3 protein results from TCRdb running MiXCR on the PCR reads. The top ten hold approximately 4.4% of the sample, which has 800,000 to 950,000 distinct CDR3 sequences, around 50% seen once. On this clonotype: Its antigen is not known.

With 0 bases removed from V and 1 base from J, the gap between germline ends came to 11 bases. CDR3 length: 16 amino acids. CDR1 and CDR2 (germline): MNHEY, SVGAGI. The TCR sequence derives from a girl between 5 and 17 years old with multiple sclerosis. Sequenced: blood. The chain links TRBV6-5 to TRBJ2-3, with D possibly being TRBD1 or TRBD2 (6 bases each). The CDR3 is CASSYSGASGTDTQYF. The DNA for the CDR3 is TGTGCCAGCAGTTACTCGGGGGCTAGCGGCACAGATACGCAGTATTTT.